This note documents a single TCR beta chain sequence. The data originate from a study of blood T cell repertoires in COVID-19. For the study at large: The analysed material was cDNA or gDNA that came from T cells, B-cell-depleted T cells, or PBMCs.

This table comes from immunoSEQ multiplex PCR, and its TCRdb copy is limited to in-frame clones, with some not included. The table has fewer than 350,000 clones, approximately 87% seen once; the top ten hold approximately 12%. Unmatched junction bases numbered 7, after V lost 5 bases and J lost 2 bases. The CDR3 is 15 residues long. CDR1 is MNHEY, CDR2 SMNVEV, per germline (reference sequence). The chain carries TRBV27 and TRBJ2-3; 7 bases map to TRBD2. Sequencing input: peripheral blood. The TCR originated in a woman under 40 with COVID-19, enrolled during active disease. Here the CDR3 reads CASSLLRGVTDTQYF. In DNA form, the CDR3 reads TGTGCCAGCAGTCTACTCCGGGGGGTCACAGATACGCAGTATTTT.